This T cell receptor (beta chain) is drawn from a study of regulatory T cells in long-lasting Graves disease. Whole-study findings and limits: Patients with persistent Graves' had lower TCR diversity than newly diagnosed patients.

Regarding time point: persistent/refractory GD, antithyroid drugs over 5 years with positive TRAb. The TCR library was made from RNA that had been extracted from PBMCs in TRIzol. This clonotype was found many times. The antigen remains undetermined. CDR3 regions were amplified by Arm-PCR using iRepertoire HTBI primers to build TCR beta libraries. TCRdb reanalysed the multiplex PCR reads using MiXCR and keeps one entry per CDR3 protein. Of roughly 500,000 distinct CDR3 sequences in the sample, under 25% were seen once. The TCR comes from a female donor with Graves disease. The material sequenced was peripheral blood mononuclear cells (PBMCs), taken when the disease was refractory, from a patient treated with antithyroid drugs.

The CDR3 DNA sequence: TGTGCCAGCAGTTTTACCATGAGGAATTCACCCCTCCACTTT. Residues: CASSFTMRNSPLHF. The chain has TRBV28 and TRBJ1-6; D not resolved. Germline V gives CDR1 MDHEN, CDR2 SYDVKM. The V and J ends lost 3 bases and 7 bases respectively, with 10 bases between them. The CDR3 extends over 14 amino acids.